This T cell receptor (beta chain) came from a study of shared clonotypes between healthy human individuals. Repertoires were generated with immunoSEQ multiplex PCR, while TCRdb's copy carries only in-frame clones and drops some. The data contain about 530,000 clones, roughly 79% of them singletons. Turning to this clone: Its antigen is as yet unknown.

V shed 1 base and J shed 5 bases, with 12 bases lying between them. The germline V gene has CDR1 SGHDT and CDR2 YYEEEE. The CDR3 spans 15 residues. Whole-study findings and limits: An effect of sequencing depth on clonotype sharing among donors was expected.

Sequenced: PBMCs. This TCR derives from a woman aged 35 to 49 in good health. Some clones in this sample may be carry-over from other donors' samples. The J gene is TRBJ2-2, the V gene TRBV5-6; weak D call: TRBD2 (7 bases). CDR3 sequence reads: CASSLRGAGTGELFF. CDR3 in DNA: TGTGCCAGCAGCTTGCGGGGGGCAGGAACCGGGGAGCTGTTTTTT.